The rows below give T cell receptor beta chains drawn from one sample of a study of cytomegalovirus exposure and HLA in healthy donors. Clones were sequenced by immunoSEQ multiplex PCR, and TCRdb holds only the in-frame ones, with some missing. The data contain under 150,000 clones, about 78% of them singletons. The sequenced material came from PBMCs. All receptors come from a human donor in good health. The CDR3 runs from the conserved cysteine through the conserved F or W. D genes are given only for firm matches. Clone size is given for some rows only: seen once, a few or many times, or a class if the clone is expanded.

CDR3aa | CDR3nt | d_gene | j_gene | v_gene | len | abundance
CASSEAKQGYQPQHF | TGTGCCAGCAGTGAAGCTAAGCAGGGCTATCAGCCCCAGCATTTT | . | TRBJ1-5 | TRBV2 | 15 | .
CASSQDPLLAASATDTQYF | TGCGCCAGCAGCCAAGATCCCCTACTAGCGGCCTCTGCTACAGATACGCAGTATTTT | TRBD2 | TRBJ2-3 | TRBV4-3 | 19 | few
CASSGQAPGLGQETQYF | TGTGCCAGCAGCGGGCAGGCGCCGGGACTAGGCCAAGAGACCCAGTACTTC | TRBD2 | TRBJ2-5 | TRBV9 | 17 | few
CASRRTGGSNYGYTF | TGCGCCAGCAGAAGGACAGGAGGGTCTAACTATGGCTACACCTTC | TRBD1 | TRBJ1-2 | TRBV4-3 | 15 | few
CASSERGTGGLRQDTQYF | TGTGCCAGCAGTGAAAGGGGGACAGGGGGCCTCCGACAAGATACGCAGTATTTT | TRBD1 | TRBJ2-3 | TRBV6-1 | 18 | .
CASSFGLAGGGEQYF | TGTGCCAGCAGCTTTGGTCTAGCGGGAGGGGGAGAGCAGTACTTC | TRBD2 | TRBJ2-7 | TRBV7-8 | 15 | few
CASSLAGDPYNEQFF | TGTGCCAGCAGCTTAGCCGGAGACCCCTACAATGAGCAGTTCTTC | . | TRBJ2-1 | TRBV7-2 | 15 | .
CLAVTCYEQYF | TGCCTGGCTGTGACTTGCTACGAGCAGTACTTC | . | TRBJ2-7 | TRBV4-3 | 11 | .
CASTAEYRTDTQYF | TGTGCCAGCACCGCGGAGTACCGCACAGATACGCAGTATTTT | . | TRBJ2-3 | TRBV11-2 | 14 | few
CASSLGRVGYTF | TGTGCCAGCAGCTTAGGTCGGGTCGGCTACACCTTC | . | TRBJ1-2 | TRBV13 | 12 | .
CASSVVAGHPSTNEKLFF | TGTGCCAGCAGCGTAGTGGCTGGACACCCTTCAACTAATGAAAAACTGTTTTTT | . | TRBJ1-4 | TRBV9 | 18 | .
CASRVLAGSSYEQYF | TGTGCCAGCAGGGTACTAGCGGGTAGCTCCTACGAGCAGTACTTC | TRBD2 | TRBJ2-7 | TRBV6-5 | 15 | few
CASRGGLEYGYTF | TGTGCCAGCAGGGGGGGTTTGGAGTATGGCTACACCTTC | . | TRBJ1-2 | TRBV6-1 | 13 | .
CAWSVIGEKLFF | TGTGCCTGGAGTGTAATCGGTGAAAAACTGTTTTTT | . | TRBJ1-4 | TRBV30 | 12 | .
CASRTILAGRTGELFF | TGTGCCAGTAGAACGATATTGGCAGGGCGCACCGGGGAGCTGTTTTTT | . | TRBJ2-2 | TRBV19 | 16 | .
CASSQAGWGDTQYF | TGCGCCAGCAGCCAAGCGGGGTGGGGAGATACGCAGTATTTT | . | TRBJ2-3 | TRBV4-3 | 14 | .
CASSWTGGTGELFF | TGTGCCAGCAGTTGGACAGGGGGAACCGGGGAGCTGTTTTTT | TRBD1 | TRBJ2-2 | TRBV27 | 14 | .
CASSVGLAGADTQYF | TGTGCCAGCAGCGTAGGCCTAGCGGGGGCCGATACGCAGTATTTT | TRBD2 | TRBJ2-3 | TRBV9 | 15 | .
CASSLKLGSDTEAFF | TGCGCCAGCAGCTTGAAACTAGGATCGGACACTGAAGCTTTCTTT | . | TRBJ1-1 | TRBV5-1 | 15 | .
CASSAHFPGELFF | TGTGCCAGCAGTGCCCATTTTCCCGGGGAGCTGTTTTTT | . | TRBJ2-2 | TRBV6-1 | 13 | .
CAIKSGGQGSEQYF | TGTGCCATCAAGAGTGGGGGACAGGGTTCCGAGCAGTACTTC | TRBD1 | TRBJ2-7 | TRBV10-3 | 14 | .
CASSLVQGYNEQFF | TGTGCCAGCAGCTTAGTTCAGGGCTACAATGAGCAGTTCTTC | . | TRBJ2-1 | TRBV7-9 | 14 | .
CASSQTLQGAVRVSGANVLTF | TGCGCCAGCAGCCAAACCTTACAGGGGGCGGTAAGAGTATCTGGGGCCAACGTCCTGACTTTC | TRBD1 | TRBJ2-6 | TRBV4-1 | 21 | .
CASSPQMGAGALYEQYF | TGTGCCAGCAGTCCCCAAATGGGGGCGGGAGCCCTTTACGAGCAGTACTTC | . | TRBJ2-7 | TRBV6-4 | 17 | .
CASSATSSETQYF | TGTGCCAGCAGCGCGACTAGCTCTGAGACCCAGTACTTC | TRBD2 | TRBJ2-5 | TRBV11-3 | 13 | .